Detailed here is one TCR beta chain. This sample was included in a study of blood T cell repertoires in COVID-19. As processed by the authors: Reference gene primer amplification gave nucleated cell count estimates. Here immunoSEQ multiplex PCR was the method, and the copy in TCRdb shows in-frame clones only, minus some. V and J calls plus clone size are reproduced from that table; the DNA served to infer D and trimming. This table has 89,000 or so clones, roughly 85% appearing once. The sequencing sample was made of peripheral blood. The clonotype was recovered from a man older than 75 with acute or convalescent COVID-19.

CDR3 bases: TGTGCCAGTAGTATTCTGGGAGCTGCAACTAATGAAAAACTGTTTTTT. Its protein is CASSILGAATNEKLFF. J is TRBJ1-4 and V is TRBV19, with D unclear. The length of the CDR3 is 16 residues. Trimming cost V 3 bases and J 0 bases, with 11 bases left between them. Germline loops: CDR1 LNHDA, CDR2 SQIVND (reference sequence).